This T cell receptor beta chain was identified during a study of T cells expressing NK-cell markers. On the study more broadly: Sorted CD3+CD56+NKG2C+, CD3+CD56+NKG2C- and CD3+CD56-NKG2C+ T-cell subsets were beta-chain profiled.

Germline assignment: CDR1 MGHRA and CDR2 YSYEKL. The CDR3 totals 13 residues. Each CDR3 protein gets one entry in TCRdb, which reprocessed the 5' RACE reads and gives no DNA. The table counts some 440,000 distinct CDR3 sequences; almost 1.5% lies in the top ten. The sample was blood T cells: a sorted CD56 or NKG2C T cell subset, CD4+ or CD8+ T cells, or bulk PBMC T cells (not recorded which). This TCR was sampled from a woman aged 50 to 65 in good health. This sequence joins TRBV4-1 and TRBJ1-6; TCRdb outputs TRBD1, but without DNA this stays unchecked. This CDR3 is CASSHATAKPLHF.